A single sample is the source of the 32 T cell receptor beta chains below, sequenced in a study of a mutant IDH1 vaccine in newly diagnosed glioma. For these TCRs, the target antigens are not known. Time point denoted: week 35, safety follow-up. Each vaccine dose was 300 ug of mutant IDH1 20-mer peptide, with topical imiquimod. Profiling relied on immunoSEQ multiplex PCR, and the TCRdb table lists in-frame clones only, not all of them. The table includes tens of thousands of clones, more than 65% detected once. Specimen: PBMCs, collected from a glioma patient whose treatment included an IDH1 peptide vaccine. The source is a man over 45 with glioma.

The sample holds a few counts of this clone. The chain couples TRBV28 to TRBJ1-4, with D perhaps matching TRBD1 (6 bases). The CDR3 extends over 13 amino acids. Germline V CDR1 and CDR2: MDHEN, SYDVKM. Trimming took 6 bases from V and 9 from J, leaving 14 bases between them. The CDR3 coding sequence is TGTGCCAGCAGATCCCACACAGGGAAAAAACTGTTTTTT. Protein sequence: CASRSHTGKKLFF.

This chain connects TRBV5-1 to TRBJ1-1; possible D gene TRBD1, 6 bases. The germline V gene encodes CDR1 SGHRS and CDR2 YFSETQ. V was trimmed by 7 bases and J by 5 bases, leaving 21 bases between them. The CDR3 contains 15 residues. The chain's CDR3 is CASGGGDLGGTEAFF. CDR3 nucleotide sequence: TGCGCCAGCGGCGGGGGCGATCTTGGGGGGACTGAAGCTTTCTTT.

The genes are TRBV6-1 and TRBJ2-2; TRBD1 matches at 8 bases. This CDR3 region has 14 residues. J gave up 5 bases and V 8 bases, and 7 bases lay outside the gene matches. Germline CDR1 is MNHNS and CDR2 is SASEGT. In nucleotides, the CDR3 is TGTGCCAGCCAAGGACAGGGTCGGACCGGGGAGCTGTTTTTT. Amino acid sequence: CASQGQGRTGELFF.

The chain recombines TRBV5-1 with TRBJ2-7; D is undetermined. CDR3 length equals 14 residues. V was trimmed by 3 bases and J by 0 bases, leaving 10 bases between them. Germline V gives CDR1 SGHRS, CDR2 YFSETQ. CDR3 in amino acids: CASSSDLSSYEQYF. The CDR3 DNA sequence: TGCGCCAGCAGCTCAGACCTAAGCTCCTACGAGCAGTACTTC.

The rearrangement uses TRBV2 and TRBJ1-5; the match to TRBD1 covers 8 bases. The CDR3 totals 15 residues. Germline-derived CDR1 and CDR2 are SNHLY and FYNNEI. V trimming: 4 bases; J trimming: 8 bases; junction bases outside the gene matches: 10. CDR3 loop: CASSVSGQGSEPQHF. CDR3 nucleotides: TGTGCCAGCAGTGTCTCTGGACAGGGTTCGGAGCCCCAGCATTTT.

V usage is TRBV2 and J usage is TRBJ2-6; the D is unclear. Trimming pared 1 base from V and 2 bases from J, leaving 6 bases between. Germline values: CDR1 SNHLY, CDR2 FYNNEI. The CDR3 totals 15 residues. CDR3 loop: CASSEDRTGANVLTF. The CDR3 region has the DNA TGTGCCAGCAGTGAAGACCGGACTGGGGCCAACGTCCTGACTTTC.

The V and J genes are TRBV7-2 and TRBJ2-7; the match to TRBD2 covers 8 bases. CDR3 length: 16 amino acids. Germline V gene data show CDR1 as SGHTA and CDR2 as FQGNSA. V dropped 1 base and J dropped 4; count of bases not matched to a gene: 9. CDR3 sequence (DNA): TGTGCCAGCAGCTTAGATGTTGCGGGAGGTAGATACGAGCAGTACTTC. This sequence encodes CASSLDVAGGRYEQYF.

In this sample, this clone turned up once. The chain combines TRBV27 with TRBJ1-2; 8 bases match TRBD1. V lost 5 bases to trimming and J lost 4 bases; unmatched junction nucleotides: 9. The CDR3 has 15 amino acids. Germline CDR1 reads MNHEY; CDR2 reads SMNVEV (reference sequence). CDR3 loop: CASSPGQGVTYGYTF. CDR3 nucleotide sequence: TGTGCCAGCAGTCCAGGACAGGGAGTAACCTATGGCTACACCTTC.

The rearrangement links TRBV27 to TRBJ2-7, with 10 bases that match TRBD2. J was trimmed by 2 bases and V by 6 bases; bases with no gene match: 7. Germline V lookup: CDR1 MNHEY, CDR2 SMNVEV (reference sequence). The CDR3 has 15 amino acids. CDR3 in amino acids: CASRRTSGATYEQYF. CDR3 nucleotide sequence: TGTGCCAGCAGGCGGACTAGCGGAGCGACCTACGAGCAGTACTTC.

V is TRBV7-6 and J is TRBJ2-5; D possibly corresponds to TRBD2 (5 bases). The CDR3 is made up of 14 amino acids. The germline CDR1 and CDR2 sequences are SGHVS and FNYEAQ. V lost 5 bases to trimming and J lost 6 bases, with 16 bases between them. This CDR3 reads CASSHIAKQKTQYF. The CDR3 DNA sequence: TGTGCCAGCAGCCACATAGCGAAACAAAAGACCCAGTACTTC. Variable domain in full (rest from reference TRBV7-6 and TRBJ2-5): GAGVSQSPRYKVTKRGQDVALRCDPISGHVSLYWYRQALGQGPEFLTYFNYEAQQDKSGLPNDRFSAERPEGSISTLTIQRTEQRDSAMYRCASSHIAKQKTQYFGPGTRLLVL.

The chain carries TRBV6-5 and TRBJ1-4; D is ambiguous. V lost 3 bases, J lost 11 bases, and 16 bases lay in between. The CDR3 runs to 14 residues. CDR1 and CDR2 from the germline V gene are MNHEY and SVGAGI. The CDR3 protein is CASSYGVGRGKLFF. The CDR3 DNA reads TGTGCCAGCAGTTATGGTGTCGGCCGCGGGAAACTGTTTTTT.

Concerning this clone: The junction departs from the called germline gene at one end, perhaps through a read error. V and J are TRBV7-9 and TRBJ2-2, with D unresolved. CDR3 length: 13 amino acids. Germline values: CDR1 SEHNR, CDR2 FQNEAQ (reference sequence). The CDR3 sequence: CASSSSWGPLLDF. In DNA form, the CDR3 reads TGTGCCAGCAGCTCAAGCTGGGGTCCACTTCTTGACTTT.

J is TRBJ2-6 and V is TRBV12-1; the D call of TRBD2 is as the table states it, not checked on the DNA. TRBV12-1 is described as a pseudogene. The CDR3 length is 18 residues. The CDR3 DNA is TGTGCCAGCAGCGGGACTTCTATAGGACAAAGTCGGGCCAACGTCCTGACTTTC. It translates to CASSGTSIGQSRANVLTF.

The chain joins TRBV13 to TRBJ1-4, with 9 bases that match TRBD1. V gave up 5 bases and J gave up 5 bases; unmatched junction bases: 3. The germline V gene has CDR1 PRHDT and CDR2 FYEKMQ (reference sequence). The CDR3 contains 14 residues. The CDR3 reads CASSADRGNEKLFF. The CDR3 bases are TGTGCCAGCAGCGCCGACAGGGGGAATGAAAAACTGTTTTTT. Full variable domain (outside the CDR3, taken from reference TRBV13 and TRBJ1-4): AAGVIQSPRHLIKEKRETATLKCYPIPRHDTVYWYQQGPGQDPQFLISFYEKMQSDKGSIPDRFSAQQFSDYHSELNMSSLELGDSALYFCASSADRGNEKLFFGSGTQLSVL.

The chain links TRBV15 to TRBJ1-1, with a tentative D call TRBD1 (6 bases). The length of the CDR3 is 15 residues. The germline CDR1 and CDR2 sequences are LNHNV and YYDKDF (reference sequence). V was shortened by 0 bases and J by 6 bases, with 14 bases between the two germline ends. The CDR3: CATSRDTGHRAEAFF. In DNA form, the CDR3 reads TGTGCCACCAGCAGAGATACAGGGCATCGCGCTGAAGCTTTCTTT.

This clone was seen more than once but under ten times. As DNA, the CDR3 is TGTGCCAGCAGAGCCGGGCCCGCCTCGGGGGGCTACACCTTC. Translation: CASRAGPASGGYTF. The chain is built from TRBV2 and TRBJ1-2, with D hard to call. This CDR3 contains 14 residues. Germline V gene sequence: CDR1 SNHLY, CDR2 FYNNEI. V was cut by 6 bases and J by 8 bases, with 19 bases left in between.

This clone was detected once. J is TRBJ2-1 and V is TRBV5-1; tentatively, D is TRBD2 (5 bases). Trimming took 0 bases from V and 0 from J, leaving 10 bases between them. The germline CDR1 and CDR2 sequences are SGHRS and YFSETQ. The CDR3 length is 16 residues. This CDR3 is CASSLGGADSYNEQFF. CDR3 nucleotide sequence: TGCGCCAGCAGCTTGGGTGGAGCGGACTCCTACAATGAGCAGTTCTTC.

The rearrangement joins TRBV7-9 to TRBJ1-1; no firm D call. This CDR3 comprises 12 residues. Germline V gene lookup returns CDR1 SEHNR and CDR2 FQNEAQ (reference sequence). Trimming took off 2 bases at V and 7 bases at J, with 8 bases between the two ends. CDR3 sequence reads: CASSLYAGEAFF. CDR3 sequence (DNA): TGTGCCAGCAGCTTATATGCCGGTGAAGCTTTCTTT.

V is TRBV4-1 and J is TRBJ1-5; weak D call: TRBD1 (5 bases). CDR3 length: 13 amino acids. Germline loops: CDR1 MGHRA, CDR2 YSYEKL. V gave up 3 bases and J gave up 9 bases, with 12 bases separating them. This CDR3 reads CASSHPGERPQHF. CDR3 sequence (DNA): TGCGCCAGCAGCCACCCGGGGGAGCGGCCCCAGCATTTT.

The rearrangement uses TRBV6-1 and TRBJ1-2; D is unclear. V was clipped by 3 bases and J by 0 bases, with 11 bases between them. From germline, CDR1 is MNHNS and CDR2 SASEGT. The CDR3 consists of 15 residues. For the CDR3, the DNA is TGTGCCAGCAGTGACGTGGGAACTGCTAACTATGGCTACACCTTC. Amino acid sequence: CASSDVGTANYGYTF.

The chain joins TRBV19 to TRBJ1-5, with a possible D match to TRBD1 (6 bases). V shed 5 bases and J shed 8 bases, with 10 bases lying between them. The CDR3 is 12 amino acids. The germline CDR1 and CDR2 sequences are LNHDA and SQIVND (reference sequence). The CDR3, as DNA: TGTGCCAGTAGTCTACAGGGAAAGCCCCAGCATTTT. Translating it yields CASSLQGKPQHF.

This chain connects TRBV11-3 to TRBJ1-1; no definite D call. Trimming took 1 base from V and 3 from J, leaving 9 bases between them. Per germline, CDR1 SGHNT and CDR2 YENEEA. The CDR3 extends over 14 amino acids. This CDR3 reads CASSLVARYTEAFF. CDR3 in DNA: TGTGCCAGCAGCTTAGTTGCACGGTACACTGAAGCTTTCTTT.

Only one count was recorded for this clone. The genes are TRBV5-1 and TRBJ2-7, with TRBD1 as a possible D gene (6 bases). CDR1 SGHRS and CDR2 YFSETQ come from the germline V gene. This CDR3 is built from 13 residues. Between the trimmed V and J ends, which lost 0 bases and 3 bases, there was a span of 7 bases. CDR3 bases: TGCGCCAGCAGCTTGGAGGACAGCTACGAGCAGTACTTC. Its protein is CASSLEDSYEQYF.

The chain is built from TRBV5-1 and TRBJ1-1; 10 bases fit TRBD1. V lost 3 bases to trimming and J lost 6 bases; unmatched junction nucleotides: 17. The CDR3 runs 18 residues. The germline CDR1 and CDR2 sequences are SGHRS and YFSETQ. CDR3: CASSWGQGYSGSLAEAFF. In DNA form, the CDR3 reads TGCGCCAGCAGCTGGGGACAGGGGTATTCGGGGTCGTTGGCTGAAGCTTTCTTT.

The CDR3 spells CASSLVTGQAGNTIYF. DNA for the CDR3: TGCGCCAGCAGCTTGGTAACAGGGCAAGCCGGAAACACCATATATTTT. V is TRBV5-1 and J is TRBJ1-3, with D tentatively TRBD1 (6 bases). V dropped 0 bases and J dropped 4 bases, with 14 bases sitting between them. This CDR3 contains 16 residues. CDR1 and CDR2 (germline): SGHRS, YFSETQ.

V usage is TRBV5-1 and J usage is TRBJ2-2, with 7 bases fitting TRBD1. The germline V gene has CDR1 SGHRS and CDR2 YFSETQ. The CDR3 covers 16 residues. V was pared by 0 bases and J by 3 bases, with 5 bases of the junction left unmatched. CDR3 DNA sequence: TGCGCCAGCAGCTTGGGACAGGGAAGGGACACCGGGGAGCTGTTTTTT. Amino acid sequence: CASSLGQGRDTGELFF.

The chain employs TRBV27 and TRBJ2-1; 11 bases are a match to TRBD2. Germline CDR1 MNHEY, CDR2 SMNVEV (reference sequence). The CDR3 runs 17 residues. J lost 5 bases, V lost 5 bases, and 11 bases had no gene match. CDR3 DNA: TGTGCCAGCAGTACGTACCTGACTAGCGGGATGAACAATGAGCAGTTCTTC. This gives the protein CASSTYLTSGMNNEQFF.

The chain is built from TRBV2 and TRBJ2-6; D uncertain. CDR1 SNHLY and CDR2 FYNNEI come from the germline V gene. The CDR3 is 14 amino acids. The germline V and J ends were trimmed by 1 base and 4 bases, with 5 bases remaining between them. The CDR3 DNA sequence: TGTGCCAGCAGTGAAGTAGCCGGGGCCAACGTCCTGACTTTC. Its protein is CASSEVAGANVLTF. The complete variable domain, with remaining parts taken from reference TRBV2 and TRBJ2-6, reads EPEVTQTPSHQVTQMGQEVILRCVPISNHLYFYWYRQILGQKVEFLVSFYNNEISEKSEIFDDQFSVERPDGSNFTLKIRSTKLEDSAMYFCASSEVAGANVLTFGAGSRLTVL.

The chain is built from TRBV14 and TRBJ2-4; either TRBD1 or TRBD2 may supply D (5 bases each). The V gene's germline CDR1 is SGHDN and CDR2 FVKESK. The CDR3 length is 15 residues. V was trimmed by 1 base and J by 7 bases, leaving 14 bases between them. This CDR3 is CASSQGGNIGNIQYF. In DNA form, the CDR3 reads TGTGCCAGCAGCCAAGGGGGGAACATAGGGAACATTCAGTACTTC. Based on the CDR3 plus reference TRBV14 and TRBJ2-4, the full variable domain is EAGVTQFPSHSVIEKGQTVTLRCDPISGHDNLYWYRRVMGKEIKFLLHFVKESKQDESGMPNNRFLAERTGGTYSTLKVQPAELEDSGVYFCASSQGGNIGNIQYFGAGTRLSVL.

The chain is built from TRBV6-1 and TRBJ2-7; possible D gene TRBD1, 6 bases. Germline V lookup: CDR1 MNHNS, CDR2 SASEGT. The CDR3 runs to 12 residues. The V and J ends lost 10 bases and 2 bases respectively, with 12 bases between them. In nucleotides, the CDR3 is TGTGCCATCCGTGGACAGACCTACGAGCAGTACTTC. This codes for CAIRGQTYEQYF.

CDR3 DNA: TGTGCCAGCACCAGGGGGCGAGAGGAGACCCAGTACTTC. Its protein product is CASTRGREETQYF. The J gene is TRBJ2-5, the V gene TRBV7-2; 8 nucleotides match TRBD1. V lost 7 bases and J lost 5; bases outside the gene matches: 6. CDR3 length: 13 residues. Germline V gives CDR1 SGHTA, CDR2 FQGNSA. The variable domain in full, completed from reference TRBV7-2 and TRBJ2-5, reads GAGVSQSPSNKVTEKGKDVELRCDPISGHTALYWYRQSLGQGLEFLIYFQGNSAPDKSGLPSDRFSAERTGGSVSTLTIQRTQQEDSAVYLCASTRGREETQYFGPGTRLLVL.

The V call is TRBV7-2, the J call TRBJ1-2; no clear D. Germline V lookup: CDR1 SGHTA, CDR2 FQGNSA. Trimming removed 0 bases at V and 0 bases at J, with 8 bases between. CDR3 length equals 15 residues. The CDR3 loop is CASSLAPGANYGYTF. The CDR3 region has the DNA TGTGCCAGCAGCTTAGCCCCAGGCGCTAACTATGGCTACACCTTC.